Below are 11 T cell receptor beta chains sequenced from a single sample in a study of graft-versus-host responses after intestinal transplantation. Using immunoSEQ multiplex PCR, the repertoire was profiled, and TCRdb retains in-frame clones only, with some absent. This table has roughly 73,000 clones, around 86% appearing once. These receptors have no identified antigens. The source material was unstimulated CD8+ T cells sorted from spleen or lymph node cells, sampled before transplant. Receptors were obtained from a human donor who was the organ donor for an intestinal transplant.

The chain uses TRBV15 and TRBJ1-1; possibly TRBD1 for D (6 bases). The length of the CDR3 is 17 residues. Germline CDR1 LNHNV, CDR2 YYDKDF (reference sequence). V gave up 0 bases and J gave up 1 base, with 15 bases separating them. The CDR3 spells CATSRDVLGQRNTEAFF. CDR3 nucleotides: TGTGCCACCAGCAGAGATGTTTTGGGACAAAGGAACACTGAAGCTTTCTTT.

The gene calls are TRBV9 and TRBJ2-1; TRBD2 is a possible D gene (6 bases). Germline V lookup: CDR1 SGDLS, CDR2 YYNGEE. V was pared by 1 base and J by 4 bases, with 21 bases between. This CDR3 region has 18 residues. The CDR3 loop is CASSVSDYPTPSYNEQFF. The DNA of the CDR3 is TGTGCCAGCAGCGTATCGGACTACCCCACCCCTTCTTACAATGAGCAGTTCTTC.

V gene TRBV5-6 combines with J gene TRBJ1-2; 9 bases align to TRBD1. V gave up 0 bases and J gave up 3 bases; unmatched junction bases: 6. This CDR3 contains 16 residues. Germline V gives CDR1 SGHDT, CDR2 YYEEEE. DNA of the CDR3: TGTGCCAGCAGCTTGGTTGGGACAGGGAAGCACTATGGCTACACCTTC. Translated: CASSLVGTGKHYGYTF.

V gene TRBV5-6 combines with J gene TRBJ1-3, with 10 bases fitting TRBD1. Germline V lookup: CDR1 SGHDT, CDR2 YYEEEE. CDR3 length: 19 amino acids. J gave up 3 bases and V 3 bases, and 15 bases lay outside the gene matches. The CDR3 DNA follows: TGTGCCAGCAGCTCCCAAGGGACAGGGGATATGGTTCGTGGAAACACCATATATTTT. Protein product: CASSSQGTGDMVRGNTIYF. Complete variable domain (other parts from reference TRBV5-6 and TRBJ1-3): DAGVTQSPTHLIKTRGQQVTLRCSPKSGHDTVSWYQQALGQGPQFIFQYYEEEERQRGNFPDRFSGHQFPNYSSELNVNALLLGDSALYLCASSSQGTGDMVRGNTIYFGEGSWLTVV.

The chain couples TRBV27 to TRBJ1-1; D gene unclear. There are 14 residues in the CDR3. V was trimmed by 2 bases and J by 1 base, leaving 8 bases between them. Germline values: CDR1 MNHEY, CDR2 SMNVEV (reference sequence). The CDR3 coding sequence is TGTGCCAGCAGTTTAGTTTTCTCGAACACTGAAGCTTTCTTT. This gives the protein CASSLVFSNTEAFF.

The gene calls are TRBV30 and TRBJ2-3; 7 bases line up with TRBD1. CDR3 length equals 15 residues. Germline V lookup: CDR1 GTSNPN, CDR2 SVGIG (reference sequence). The V segment lost 0 bases and the J segment 9 bases; nucleotides outside the gene matches: 12. The CDR3 loop is CAWSVLRRPQGTQYF. DNA of the CDR3: TGTGCCTGGAGTGTACTACGTCGACCACAGGGGACGCAGTATTTT.

This chain links TRBV27 with TRBJ1-4, with D maybe TRBD1 (6 bases). CDR3 size: 13 residues. The V gene lost 5 bases and the J gene lost 8 bases, with 12 bases spanning the gap. The germline V gene has CDR1 MNHEY and CDR2 SMNVEV (reference sequence). CDR3 DNA: TGTGCCAGCAGTGAATTGGGGGCCGAAAAACTGTTTTTT. This translates into CASSELGAEKLFF.

The rearrangement links TRBV29-1 to TRBJ1-1; no clear D gene. This CDR3 spans 14 amino acids. Trimming took 6 bases from V and 0 from J, leaving 14 bases between them. CDR1 and CDR2 (germline): SQVTM, ANQGSEA. CDR3 sequence (DNA): TGCAGCGTGCCTGAAAATGCTTTGAACACTGAAGCTTTCTTT. Translated: CSVPENALNTEAFF.

The chain carries TRBV5-5 and TRBJ2-2; D is unclear. This CDR3 has 13 residues. With 0 bases removed from V and 7 bases from J, the gap between germline ends came to 7 bases. Germline CDR1 and CDR2: SGHKS and YYEKEE (reference sequence). The CDR3 spells CASSLVTGGELFF. CDR3 bases: TGTGCCAGCAGCTTGGTAACGGGCGGGGAGCTGTTTTTT.

The J gene is TRBJ1-2, the V gene TRBV10-3; possible D gene TRBD1, 6 bases. The CDR3 is 15 amino acids. Per germline, CDR1 ENHRY and CDR2 SYGVKD. V gave up 0 bases and J gave up 4 bases, with 12 bases separating them. Written as DNA, the CDR3 is TGTGCCATCAGTGAGTCGTTAACAGGGATCTATGGCTACACCTTC. Its translation: CAISESLTGIYGYTF.

The rearrangement links TRBV20-1 to TRBJ1-1; D not resolved. The CDR3 runs 11 residues. In germline, CDR1 is DFQATT, CDR2 SNEGSKA (reference sequence). The V and J ends lost 2 bases and 7 bases respectively, with 8 bases between them. The CDR3 here is CSARPASEAFF. The CDR3 DNA reads as TGCAGTGCTAGACCCGCCAGTGAAGCTTTCTTT.